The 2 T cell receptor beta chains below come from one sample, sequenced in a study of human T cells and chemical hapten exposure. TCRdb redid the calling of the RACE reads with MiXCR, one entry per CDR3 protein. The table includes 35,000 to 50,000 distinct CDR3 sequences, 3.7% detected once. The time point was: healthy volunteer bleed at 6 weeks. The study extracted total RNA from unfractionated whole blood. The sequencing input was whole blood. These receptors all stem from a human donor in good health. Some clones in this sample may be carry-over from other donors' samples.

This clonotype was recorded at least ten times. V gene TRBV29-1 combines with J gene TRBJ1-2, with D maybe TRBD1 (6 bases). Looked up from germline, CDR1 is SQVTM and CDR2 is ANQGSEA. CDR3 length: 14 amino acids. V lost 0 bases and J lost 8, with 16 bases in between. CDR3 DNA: TGCAGCGTTGAAGATCGGCGGACAGCCAAAGGCTACACCTTC. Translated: CSVEDRRTAKGYTF.

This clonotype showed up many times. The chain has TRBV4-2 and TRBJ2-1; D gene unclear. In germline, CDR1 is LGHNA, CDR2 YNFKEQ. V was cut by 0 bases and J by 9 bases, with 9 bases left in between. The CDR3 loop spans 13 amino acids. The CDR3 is CASSQDLLREQFF. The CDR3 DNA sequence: TGTGCCAGCAGCCAAGATCTTCTTCGTGAGCAGTTCTTC.